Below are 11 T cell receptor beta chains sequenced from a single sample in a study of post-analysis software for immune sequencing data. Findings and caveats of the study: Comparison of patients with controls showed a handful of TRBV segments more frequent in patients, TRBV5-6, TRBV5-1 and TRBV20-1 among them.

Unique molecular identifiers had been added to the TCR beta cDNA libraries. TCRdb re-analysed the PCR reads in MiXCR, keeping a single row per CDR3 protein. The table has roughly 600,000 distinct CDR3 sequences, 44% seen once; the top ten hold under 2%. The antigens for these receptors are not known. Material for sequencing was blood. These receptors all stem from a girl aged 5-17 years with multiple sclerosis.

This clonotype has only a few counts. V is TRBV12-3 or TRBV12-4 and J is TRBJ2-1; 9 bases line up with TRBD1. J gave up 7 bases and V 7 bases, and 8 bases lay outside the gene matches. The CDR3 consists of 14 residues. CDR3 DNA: TGTGCCAGCAACCGGGACAGGGTTAAGAATGAGCAGTTCTTC. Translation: CASNRDRVKNEQFF.

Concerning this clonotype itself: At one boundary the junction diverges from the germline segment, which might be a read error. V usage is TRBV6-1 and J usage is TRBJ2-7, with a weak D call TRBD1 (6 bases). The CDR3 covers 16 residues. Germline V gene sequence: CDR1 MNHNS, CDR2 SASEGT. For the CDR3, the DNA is TGTGCCAACAGTGAAGCGAGGACAGCGATCTCCTACGAGCAGTACTTC. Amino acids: CANSEARTAISYEQYF.

CDR3 region: CASSQDLHMPQHF. CDR3 sequence (DNA): TGTGCCAGCAGCCAAGACCTTCATATGCCCCAGCATTTT. The V and J genes are TRBV4-2 and TRBJ1-5; D is unclear. In germline, CDR1 is LGHNA, CDR2 YNFKEQ. The CDR3 totals 13 residues. Between the trimmed V and J ends, which lost 0 bases and 9 bases, there was a span of 9 bases.

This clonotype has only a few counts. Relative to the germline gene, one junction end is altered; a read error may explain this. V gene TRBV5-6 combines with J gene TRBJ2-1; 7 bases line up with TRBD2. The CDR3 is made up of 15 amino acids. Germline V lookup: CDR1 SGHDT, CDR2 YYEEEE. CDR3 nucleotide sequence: TGTGCCAGCAGCTTGGGCGGGAGTGGCTACAATGAGCGGTTCTTC. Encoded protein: CASSLGGSGYNERFF. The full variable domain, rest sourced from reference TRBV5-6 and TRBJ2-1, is DAGVTQSPTHLIKTRGQQVTLRCSPKSGHDTVSWYQQALGQGPQFIFQYYEEEERQRGNFPDRFSGHQFPNYSSELNVNALLLGDSALYLCASSLGGSGYNERFFGPGTRLTVL.

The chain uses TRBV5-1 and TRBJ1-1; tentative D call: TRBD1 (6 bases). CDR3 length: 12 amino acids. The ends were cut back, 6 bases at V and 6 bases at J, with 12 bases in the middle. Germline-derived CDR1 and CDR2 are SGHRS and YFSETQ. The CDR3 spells CASTGTYAEAFF. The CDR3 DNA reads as TGCGCCAGCACCGGGACATACGCTGAAGCTTTCTTT.

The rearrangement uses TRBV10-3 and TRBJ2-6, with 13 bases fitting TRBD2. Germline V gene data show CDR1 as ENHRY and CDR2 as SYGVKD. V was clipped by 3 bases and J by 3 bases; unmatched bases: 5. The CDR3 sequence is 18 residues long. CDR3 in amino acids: CAISEGLAGAVGANVLTF. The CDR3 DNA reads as TGTGCCATCAGTGAAGGACTAGCGGGAGCGGTTGGGGCCAACGTCCTGACTTTC.

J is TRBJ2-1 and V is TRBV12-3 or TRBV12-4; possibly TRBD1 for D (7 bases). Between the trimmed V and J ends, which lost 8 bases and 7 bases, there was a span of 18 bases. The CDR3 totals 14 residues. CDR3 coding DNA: TGTGCCAGCCTAGATTCCAGGGGGAGGAATGAGCAGTTCTTC. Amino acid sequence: CASLDSRGRNEQFF.

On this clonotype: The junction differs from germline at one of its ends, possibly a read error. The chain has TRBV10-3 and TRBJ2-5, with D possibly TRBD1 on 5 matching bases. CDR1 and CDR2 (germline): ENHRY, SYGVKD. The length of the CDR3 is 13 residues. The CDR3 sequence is CAISVTDSGEQYF. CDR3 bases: TGTGCCATCAGTGTGACAGACTCTGGAGAGCAGTACTTT.

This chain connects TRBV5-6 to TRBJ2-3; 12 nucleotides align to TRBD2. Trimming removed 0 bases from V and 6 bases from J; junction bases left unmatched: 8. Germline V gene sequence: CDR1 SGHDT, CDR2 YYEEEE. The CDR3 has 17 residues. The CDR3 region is CASSLGLAGGPTDTQYF. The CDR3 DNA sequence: TGTGCCAGCAGCTTGGGGCTAGCGGGAGGGCCCACGGATACGCAGTATTTT.

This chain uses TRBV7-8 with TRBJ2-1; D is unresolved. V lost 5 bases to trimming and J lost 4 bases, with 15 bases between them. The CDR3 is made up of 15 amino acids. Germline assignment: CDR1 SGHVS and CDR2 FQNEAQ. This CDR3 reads CASSTMDRIYNEQFF. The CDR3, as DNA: TGTGCCAGCAGCACAATGGACCGGATATACAATGAGCAGTTCTTC.

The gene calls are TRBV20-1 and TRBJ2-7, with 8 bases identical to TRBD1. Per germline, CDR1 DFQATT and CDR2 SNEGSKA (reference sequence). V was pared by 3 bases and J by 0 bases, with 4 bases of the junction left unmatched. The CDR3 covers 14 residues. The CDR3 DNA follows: TGCAGTGCTAGGGGACAGGAGAGCTCCTACGAGCAGTACTTC. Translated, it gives CSARGQESSYEQYF.